Each of the 18 T cell receptor beta chains below was sequenced from the same sample in a study of blood T cell repertoires in COVID-19. Sequencing was performed with immunoSEQ multiplex PCR; in TCRdb, only in-frame clones are kept and a portion is missing. Among around 300,000 clones, roughly 87% were seen once, and the ten largest hold roughly 2%. Sequenced: peripheral blood. These TCRs come from a man aged 18 to 29 with active or convalescent COVID-19.

This chain uses TRBV27 with TRBJ1-2, with TRBD1 identical over 9 bases. J was trimmed by 1 base and V by 5 bases; bases with no gene match: 2. Germline values: CDR1 MNHEY, CDR2 SMNVEV (reference sequence). The CDR3 loop spans 14 amino acids. CDR3 region: CASSGTGNNYGYTF. The DNA for the CDR3 is TGTGCCAGCAGTGGGACAGGGAATAACTATGGCTACACCTTC.

The V call is TRBV11-2, the J call TRBJ1-5; D is unresolved. V lost 4 bases and J 1 base, leaving 5 bases between the germline ends. The length of the CDR3 is 13 residues. Germline values: CDR1 SGHAT, CDR2 FQNNGV. The CDR3: CASSYTSNQPQHF. CDR3 nucleotide sequence: TGTGCCAGCAGCTACACGAGCAATCAGCCCCAGCATTTT.

This clone was found once. The gene calls are TRBV19 and TRBJ2-1; 8 nucleotides match TRBD1. Germline-derived CDR1 and CDR2 are LNHDA and SQIVND (reference sequence). The CDR3 loop spans 14 amino acids. After removal of 11 bases from V and 6 bases from J, the junction contained 12 bases not matched to a gene. CDR3 DNA sequence: TGTGCCCGAAGACAGGGGACCACTTTCAATGAGCAGTTCTTC. Protein sequence: CARRQGTTFNEQFF.

This clone was recorded once. The rearrangement links TRBV9 to TRBJ1-6; D perhaps matches TRBD1 (5 bases). The V end was cut by 6 bases, the J end by 9 bases, with 16 bases between. CDR3 length: 14 residues. Germline V gene lookup returns CDR1 SGDLS and CDR2 YYNGEE. Here the CDR3 reads CASNGGTLISPLHF. CDR3 DNA sequence: TGTGCCAGCAACGGGGGAACCCTAATTTCACCCCTCCACTTT. The entire variable domain, with the rest obtained from reference TRBV9 and TRBJ1-6, is as follows: DSGVTQTPKHLITATGQRVTLRCSPRSGDLSVYWYQQSLDQGLQFLIQYYNGEERAKGNILERFSAQQFPDLHSELNLSSLELGDSALYFCASNGGTLISPLHFGNGTRLTVT.

The genes are TRBV19 and TRBJ2-7; no clear D gene. Germline V gene data show CDR1 as LNHDA and CDR2 as SQIVND (reference sequence). The V end lost 9 bases, the J end lost 0 bases, and 18 bases lay between the germline ends. The CDR3 consists of 15 residues. The CDR3 DNA reads as TGTGCCAGCAGCCAGCAGCAGTCTAGCTCCTACGAGCAGTACTTC. It codes for CASSQQQSSSYEQYF.

The V and J genes are TRBV19 and TRBJ1-5, with a possible D match to TRBD1 (6 bases). Trimming removed 2 bases at V and 4 bases at J, with 18 bases between. CDR3 size: 17 residues. Germline values: CDR1 LNHDA, CDR2 SQIVND (reference sequence). The CDR3 nucleotides read TGTGCCAGTAGTATACGGCGAGGCAGGGGAGTTAATCAGCCCCAGCATTTT. This encodes CASSIRRGRGVNQPQHF. Complete variable domain (other parts from reference TRBV19 and TRBJ1-5): DGGITQSPKYLFRKEGQNVTLSCEQNLNHDAMYWYRQDPGQGLRLIYYSQIVNDFQKGDIAEGYSVSREKKESFPLTVTSAQKNPTAFYLCASSIRRGRGVNQPQHFGDGTRLSIL.

This clone was recorded once. This chain links TRBV5-1 with TRBJ1-3; unclear D gene. The V end was cut by 4 bases, the J end by 0 bases, with 8 bases between. Per germline, CDR1 SGHRS and CDR2 YFSETQ. The CDR3 is 14 amino acids. CDR3 residues: CASSNSLSGNTIYF. The DNA of the CDR3 is TGCGCCAGCAGCAACTCACTCTCTGGAAACACCATATATTTT. The full variable domain, with the rest looked up from reference TRBV5-1 and TRBJ1-3, is KAGVTQTPRYLIKTRGQQVTLSCSPISGHRSVSWYQQTPGQGLQFLFEYFSETQRNKGNFPGRFSGRQFSNSRSEMNVSTLELGDSALYLCASSNSLSGNTIYFGEGSWLTVV.

This chain connects TRBV6-1 to TRBJ2-1, with 9 bases that match TRBD2. CDR3 length equals 15 residues. Trimming took 3 bases from V and 7 from J; bases not matched to a gene: 7. Looked up from germline, CDR1 is MNHNS and CDR2 is SASEGT. Here the CDR3 DNA reads TGTGCCAGCAGTGAGCGGGGGGGCCAAGTAAATGAGCAGTTCTTC. Protein product: CASSERGGQVNEQFF.

With respect to this clone: The junction does not match germline at one end; this may be a read error. The J gene is TRBJ2-7, the V gene TRBV6-1; the D gene is possibly TRBD2 (6 bases). Per the germline V gene, CDR1 is MNHNS and CDR2 is SASEGT. This CDR3 comprises 13 residues. The DNA for the CDR3 is TGTGCCAGCAGTCAAGCGGGCACCTACGAGCAGTACTTC. Its translation is CASSQAGTYEQYF.

This clone was found many times. This chain joins TRBV7-3 and TRBJ1-6, with 11 bases aligning to TRBD1. CDR1 is SGHTA and CDR2 is FQGTGA in the germline V gene. V lost 5 bases and J lost 10; bases outside the gene matches: 4. This CDR3 spans 14 amino acids. The CDR3 sequence: CASSPGTGGSPLHF. Written as DNA, the CDR3 is TGTGCCAGCAGCCCTGGGACAGGGGGATCACCCCTCCACTTT.

V is TRBV28 and J is TRBJ2-7; TRBD2 aligns across 11 bases. The V segment lost 0 bases and the J segment 0 bases; nucleotides outside the gene matches: 4. Germline loops: CDR1 MDHEN, CDR2 SYDVKM. The CDR3 spans 17 residues. The CDR3, as DNA: TGTGCCAGCAGTTTATGGACTAGCGGGGTGAGCTCCTACGAGCAGTACTTC. It encodes CASSLWTSGVSSYEQYF.

This chain connects TRBV19 to TRBJ1-6, with a possible D match to TRBD1 (5 bases). The CDR3 runs 15 residues. Germline V gene sequence: CDR1 LNHDA, CDR2 SQIVND (reference sequence). V lost 6 bases and J 10 bases, leaving 19 bases between the germline ends. For the CDR3, the DNA is TGTGCCAGTAGGGACGGTTGGGGGGATGGGTCACCCCTCCACTTT. Protein sequence: CASRDGWGDGSPLHF.

This rearrangement joins TRBV11-2 to TRBJ1-1; tentative D call: TRBD1 (5 bases). This CDR3 has 13 amino acids. Germline-derived CDR1 and CDR2 are SGHAT and FQNNGV. V dropped 3 bases and J dropped 6 bases, with 11 bases sitting between them. The CDR3 nucleotides read TGTGCCAGCAGCTTGCAGGGTTGGGCTGAAGCTTTCTTT. The encoded protein is CASSLQGWAEAFF.

The CDR3 DNA is TGCAGTGGCTGGACTGGATATGAGCAGTTCTTC. The encoded protein is CSGWTGYEQFF. This chain uses TRBV20-1 with TRBJ2-1; TRBD2 is a possible D gene (5 bases). The CDR3 is 11 amino acids. Germline CDR1 reads DFQATT; CDR2 reads SNEGSKA (reference sequence). V was shortened by 7 bases and J by 8 bases, with 12 bases between the two germline ends.

CDR3 sequence: CASSFLAGVVPYEQYF. The DNA of the CDR3 is TGTGCCAGCAGCTTTTTAGCGGGAGTCGTCCCCTACGAGCAGTACTTC. The V and J genes are TRBV13 and TRBJ2-7; 9 bases are a match to TRBD2. The germline CDR1 and CDR2 sequences are PRHDT and FYEKMQ (reference sequence). The CDR3 runs 16 residues. V shed 3 bases, J shed 2 bases, and the junction held 8 bases outside the gene matches.

The rearrangement uses TRBV27 and TRBJ2-1; TRBD1 matches 11 bases. CDR1 is MNHEY, CDR2 SMNVEV, per germline (reference sequence). The CDR3 has 15 residues. The V and J ends lost 5 bases and 6 bases, in that order; junction bases with no gene match: 6. CDR3 sequence reads: CASSPRDRGSNEQFF. The DNA for the CDR3 is TGTGCCAGCAGTCCCCGGGACAGGGGGTCCAATGAGCAGTTCTTC.

V gene TRBV27 combines with J gene TRBJ1-2, with D possibly being TRBD1 (6 bases). Between the trimmed V and J ends, which lost 5 bases and 2 bases, there was a span of 9 bases. Germline V gene sequence: CDR1 MNHEY, CDR2 SMNVEV (reference sequence). This CDR3 is 13 amino acids long. CDR3 nucleotides: TGTGCCAGCAGTCCGAGGGGGAACTATGGCTACACCTTC. Protein product: CASSPRGNYGYTF.

The genes are TRBV6-2 or TRBV6-3 and TRBJ2-5, with unresolved D. Between the trimmed V and J ends, which lost 4 bases and 5 bases, there was a span of 8 bases. This CDR3 is built from 12 residues. Looked up from germline, CDR1 is MNHEY and CDR2 is SVGEGT. The CDR3 DNA reads as TGTGCCAGCAGTTTTGTTTCGGAGACCCAGTACTTC. Amino acid sequence: CASSFVSETQYF.